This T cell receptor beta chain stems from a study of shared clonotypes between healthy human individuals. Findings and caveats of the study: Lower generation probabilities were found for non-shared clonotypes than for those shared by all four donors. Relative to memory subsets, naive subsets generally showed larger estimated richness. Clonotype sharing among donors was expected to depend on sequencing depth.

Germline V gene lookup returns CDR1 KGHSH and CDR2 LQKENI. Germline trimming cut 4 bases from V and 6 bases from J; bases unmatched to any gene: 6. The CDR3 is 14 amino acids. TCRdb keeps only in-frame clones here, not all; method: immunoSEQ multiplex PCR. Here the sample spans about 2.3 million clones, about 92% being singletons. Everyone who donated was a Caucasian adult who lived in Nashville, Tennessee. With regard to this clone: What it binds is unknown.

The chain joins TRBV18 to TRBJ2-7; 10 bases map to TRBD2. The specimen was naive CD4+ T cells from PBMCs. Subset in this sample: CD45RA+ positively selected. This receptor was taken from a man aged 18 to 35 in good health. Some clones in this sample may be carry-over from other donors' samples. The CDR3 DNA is TGTGCCAGCTCACTCCCGGGACTAGCGAGCGAGCAGTACTTC. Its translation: CASSLPGLASEQYF.